This T cell receptor (beta chain) was found in a study of shared clonotypes between healthy human individuals. Study-level background: A couple of women and a few men aged 18 to 49 made up the donors. General study points: The sharing of 4% to 5.5% of naive CD4 clonotypes was seen across several donors. Only blood underwent sampling, and tissue repertoires likely differ.

This CDR3 is built from 13 residues. The germline V gene encodes CDR1 SGHVS and CDR2 FNYEAQ. V shed 4 bases and J shed 3 bases, with 10 bases lying between them. As defined, naive CD8 cells were CD45RO-negative and positively selected for CCR7, with terminally differentiated effector memory CD45RA+ cells excluded. The study drew its donors from healthy HIV-negative adults without recent acute infections or vaccinations. A word on this clone: Its antigen is unknown.

Profiling relied on immunoSEQ multiplex PCR, and the TCRdb table lists in-frame clones only, not all of them. Among over 750,000 clones listed, roughly 96% were seen once. J is TRBJ2-7 and V is TRBV7-6; D not certain. Specimen: naive CD8+ T cells sorted from blood. This TCR came from a man aged 30-40 years in good health. CDR3 DNA: TGTGCCAGCAGCTGGGCAGATAACTACGAGCAGTACTTC. Its protein product is CASSWADNYEQYF. Complete variable domain (other parts from reference TRBV7-6 and TRBJ2-7): GAGVSQSPRYKVTKRGQDVALRCDPISGHVSLYWYRQALGQGPEFLTYFNYEAQQDKSGLPNDRFSAERPEGSISTLTIQRTEQRDSAMYRCASSWADNYEQYFGPGTRLTVT.